Reported below is one T cell receptor (beta chain). Distinct nucleotide sequences in the sample also encode this CDR3. Per the original methods: The authors estimated nucleated cell counts from reference gene primer amplification. TCRdb's table, derived via immunoSEQ multiplex PCR, lists solely in-frame clones and lacks some. Clone size and the V and J calls come from that table; the DNA yielded D and trimming. Of roughly 320,000 clones listed, 85% to 90% were seen once; the top ten hold about 4%. The germline V gene has CDR1 SGDLS and CDR2 YYNGEE. The V end lost 0 bases, the J end lost 3 bases, and 8 bases lay between the germline ends. The length of the CDR3 is 14 residues. This sample was taken from a study of blood T cell repertoires in COVID-19. Cohorts were assigned according to the clinical history that participants reported. Two consecutive negative NP/OP PCR tests, clearance, or resolved symptoms defined Cohort 3 recovery.

The chain is built from TRBV9 and TRBJ2-3; no clear D. The sample comprised PBMCs or T cells enriched from blood (not recorded which). This TCR was recovered from a man younger than 40 who had recovered from COVID-19. CDR3 loop: CASSVASGTDTQYF. The CDR3 nucleotides are TGTGCCAGCAGCGTAGCTTCCGGGACAGATACGCAGTATTTT.